A selection of T cell receptor beta chains follows, all from one sample in a study of blood T cell repertoires in COVID-19. The protocol was immunoSEQ multiplex PCR, while the TCRdb copy is restricted to in-frame clones and leaves out a portion. The sample shows some 160,000 clones, about 86% of them seen only once. The source material was peripheral blood. The receptors originated from a man aged 70 or older with active or convalescent COVID-19. Both conserved end residues are part of each CDR3. A D gene is named only where the DNA matches it firmly. Expanded clones are given a class, and other clones once, few, many or no size at all.

clone_size: .; v_call: TRBV19; j_call: TRBJ2-1; d_call: .; cdr3_nt: TGTGCCAGTAGTATATCGGCCTCGGGGGTTCCCTACAATGAGCAGTTCTTC; cdr3_aa: CASSISASGVPYNEQFF
clone_size: few; v_call: TRBV6-5; j_call: TRBJ1-6; d_call: .; cdr3_nt: TGTGCCAGCGGACTCGGGCGGAATTCACCCCTCCACTTT; cdr3_aa: CASGLGRNSPLHF
clone_size: .; v_call: TRBV5-1; j_call: TRBJ1-1; d_call: .; cdr3_nt: TGCGCCAGCAGCTTGGACAACACCTTGAACACTGAAGCTTTCTTT; cdr3_aa: CASSLDNTLNTEAFF
clone_size: .; v_call: TRBV3-1/TRBV3-2; j_call: TRBJ1-6; d_call: TRBD1; cdr3_nt: TGTGCCAGCAGCCCGGGACAGCGTTATTCACCCCTCCACTTT; cdr3_aa: CASSPGQRYSPLHF
clone_size: .; v_call: TRBV24-1; j_call: TRBJ2-2; d_call: TRBD1; cdr3_nt: TGTGCCACCAGTGACCTATCAAGGACAGGGCGGACCGGGGAGCTGTTTTTT; cdr3_aa: CATSDLSRTGRTGELFF
clone_size: .; v_call: TRBV18; j_call: TRBJ1-1; d_call: .; cdr3_nt: TGTGCCAGCTCACCACCGAGGCAGCTGAACACTGAAGCTTTCTTT; cdr3_aa: CASSPPRQLNTEAFF
clone_size: .; v_call: TRBV20-1; j_call: TRBJ2-3; d_call: .; cdr3_nt: TGCAGTGCTAGTTCCGCGGATACGCAGTATTTT; cdr3_aa: CSASSADTQYF
clone_size: .; v_call: TRBV6-2/TRBV6-3; j_call: TRBJ1-3; d_call: .; cdr3_nt: TGTGCCAGCAGACCTCGCGACACGGTCTCTGGAAACACCATATATTTT; cdr3_aa: CASRPRDTVSGNTIYF
clone_size: few; v_call: TRBV7-3; j_call: TRBJ2-5; d_call: .; cdr3_nt: TGTGCCAGCAGCCTCAGGCAGGGCCAAGAGACCCAGTACTTC; cdr3_aa: CASSLRQGQETQYF
clone_size: .; v_call: TRBV28; j_call: TRBJ1-6; d_call: TRBD1; cdr3_nt: TGTGCCAGCAGTGAGTACAGGGGCAATTCACCCCTCCACTTT; cdr3_aa: CASSEYRGNSPLHF
clone_size: .; v_call: TRBV9; j_call: TRBJ1-2; d_call: .; cdr3_nt: TGTGCCAGCAGCCTTTCCACAGGGTCTCTCAATGGCTACACCTTC; cdr3_aa: CASSLSTGSLNGYTF
clone_size: .; v_call: TRBV12-3/TRBV12-4; j_call: TRBJ1-4; d_call: .; cdr3_nt: TGTGCCAGCAGCCGAAACCGGGGTCGACTGTTTTTT; cdr3_aa: CASSRNRGRLFF
clone_size: .; v_call: TRBV7-2; j_call: TRBJ2-5; d_call: .; cdr3_nt: TGTGCCAGCAGCTTTCGAGCGAGTCAAGAGACCCAGTACTTC; cdr3_aa: CASSFRASQETQYF
clone_size: .; v_call: TRBV12-3/TRBV12-4; j_call: TRBJ2-2; d_call: .; cdr3_nt: TGTGCCAGCAGTTTCGGCACCGGGGAGCTGTTTTTT; cdr3_aa: CASSFGTGELFF
clone_size: .; v_call: TRBV7-2; j_call: TRBJ2-7; d_call: .; cdr3_nt: TGTGCCAGCAGCTTTTCCCGACAGCTTAGCGAGCAGTACTTC; cdr3_aa: CASSFSRQLSEQYF
clone_size: .; v_call: TRBV29-1; j_call: TRBJ2-1; d_call: TRBD2; cdr3_nt: TGCAGCGTGGCGGGACTAGGGGGGTACAATGAGCAGTTCTTC; cdr3_aa: CSVAGLGGYNEQFF
clone_size: .; v_call: TRBV7-9; j_call: TRBJ2-1; d_call: TRBD1; cdr3_nt: TGTGCCAGCAGCTTAGCCCCGAGCCAGGGGGCGAGTAATGAGCAGTTCTTC; cdr3_aa: CASSLAPSQGASNEQFF
clone_size: .; v_call: TRBV19; j_call: TRBJ1-4; d_call: TRBD1; cdr3_nt: TGTGCCAGTACCGCGGACAGGCATTCCGAAAAACTGTTTTTT; cdr3_aa: CASTADRHSEKLFF
clone_size: .; v_call: TRBV4-3; j_call: TRBJ2-7; d_call: .; cdr3_nt: TGCGCCAGCAGCCAAGATAGGGGTGCCCACGAGCAGTACTTC; cdr3_aa: CASSQDRGAHEQYF
clone_size: .; v_call: TRBV5-1; j_call: TRBJ1-4; d_call: TRBD1; cdr3_nt: TGCGCCAGCAGCTTCCAGGGGGCAGTAAGTGAAAAACTGTTTTTT; cdr3_aa: CASSFQGAVSEKLFF
clone_size: few; v_call: TRBV9; j_call: TRBJ2-7; d_call: .; cdr3_nt: TGTGCCAGCAGCGTAGGACTGAGCTACGAGCAGTACTTC; cdr3_aa: CASSVGLSYEQYF
clone_size: .; v_call: TRBV10-2; j_call: TRBJ2-3; d_call: TRBD2; cdr3_nt: TGCGCCAGCTTAGCGGGAGACACAGATACGCAGTATTTT; cdr3_aa: CASLAGDTDTQYF